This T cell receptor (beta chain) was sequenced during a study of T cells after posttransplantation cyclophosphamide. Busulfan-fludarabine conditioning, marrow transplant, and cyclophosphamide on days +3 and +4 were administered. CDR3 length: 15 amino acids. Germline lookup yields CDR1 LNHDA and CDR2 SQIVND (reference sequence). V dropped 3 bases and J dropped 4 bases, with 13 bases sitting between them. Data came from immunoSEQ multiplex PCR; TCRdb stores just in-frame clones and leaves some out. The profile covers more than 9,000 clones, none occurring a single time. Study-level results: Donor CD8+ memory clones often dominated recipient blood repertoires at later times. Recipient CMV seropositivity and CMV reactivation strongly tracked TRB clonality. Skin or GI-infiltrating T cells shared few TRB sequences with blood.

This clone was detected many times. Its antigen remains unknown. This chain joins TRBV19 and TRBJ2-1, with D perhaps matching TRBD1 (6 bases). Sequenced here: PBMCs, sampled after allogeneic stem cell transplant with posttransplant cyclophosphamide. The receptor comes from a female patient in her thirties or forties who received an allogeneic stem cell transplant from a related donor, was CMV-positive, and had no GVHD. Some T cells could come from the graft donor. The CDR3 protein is CASSILGARYNEQFF. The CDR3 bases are TGTGCCAGTAGTATCTTGGGGGCCAGGTACAATGAGCAGTTCTTC.